The 18 T cell receptor beta chains listed next were all sequenced from one sample in a study of cytomegalovirus exposure and HLA in healthy donors. 13 Jbeta primers and 60 Vbeta primers were used for the PCR. Repertoires were generated with immunoSEQ multiplex PCR, while TCRdb's copy carries only in-frame clones and drops some. The table records 150,000 or so clones, 68% of them present only once. The source material was PBMCs. The receptors originated from a man in his thirties or forties in good health and CMV-seropositive.

V and J are TRBV2 and TRBJ2-5, with TRBD2 identical over 7 bases. Germline V CDR1 and CDR2: SNHLY, FYNNEI. This CDR3 spans 16 amino acids. J lost 2 bases, V lost 7 bases, and 13 bases had no gene match. DNA for the CDR3: TGTGCCAGCAATCCCGGAGGGGCGGGAGTGCAAGAGACCCAGTACTTC. It codes for CASNPGGAGVQETQYF.

The chain carries TRBV2 and TRBJ2-7; possibly TRBD2 for D (5 bases). V was trimmed by 4 bases and J by 9 bases, leaving 22 bases between them. This CDR3 region has 15 residues. Germline assignment: CDR1 SNHLY and CDR2 FYNNEI. CDR3 nucleotide sequence: TGTGCCAGCAGTGGTGACTACTTAACTTCTACGGTGCAGTACTTC. Translating it yields CASSGDYLTSTVQYF.

The chain combines TRBV11-3 with TRBJ2-3, with D perhaps TRBD2 (5 bases). CDR1 is SGHNT, CDR2 YENEEA, per germline. The CDR3 has 14 amino acids. Deletions cut 6 bases from V and 0 bases from J, with 10 bases between. The CDR3 bases are TGTGCCAGCAGTCTCGGGAAAAGCACAGATACGCAGTATTTT. Amino acids: CASSLGKSTDTQYF. Together with reference TRBV11-3 and TRBJ2-3, the CDR3 gives the full variable domain: EAGVVQSPRYKIIEKKQPVAFWCNPISGHNTLYWYLQNLGQGPELLIRYENEEAVDDSQLPKDRFSAERLKGVDSTLKIQPAELGDSAVYLCASSLGKSTDTQYFGPGTRLTVL.

This clone has just a few counts. The chain joins TRBV2 to TRBJ1-1; 7 nucleotides line up with TRBD1. Germline CDR1 and CDR2: SNHLY and FYNNEI. The trim removed 6 bases at V and 6 bases at J, leaving 10 bases unmatched. The CDR3 sequence is 14 residues long. CDR3 nucleotides: TGTGCCAGCAGAACCGGGACAGACGGGGCTGAAGCTTTCTTT. Translating it yields CASRTGTDGAEAFF.

The chain links TRBV19 to TRBJ2-7, with 7 bases lining up with TRBD2. The CDR3 loop spans 16 amino acids. Germline CDR1 LNHDA, CDR2 SQIVND (reference sequence). J was trimmed by 0 bases and V by 5 bases; bases with no gene match: 10. The chain's CDR3 is CASSFTAGDSSYEQYF. The CDR3 DNA is TGTGCCAGTAGTTTTACCGCGGGGGATAGCTCCTACGAGCAGTACTTC.

The gene calls are TRBV10-3 and TRBJ2-2; 12 bases match TRBD2. V shed 5 bases and J 0 bases; nucleotides not matched to a gene: 1. The CDR3 runs to 16 residues. Germline V gene sequence: CDR1 ENHRY, CDR2 SYGVKD. The CDR3 is CAISRTSGANTGELFF. Written as DNA, the CDR3 is TGTGCCATCAGTAGGACTAGCGGGGCGAACACCGGGGAGCTGTTTTTT.

This clone was observed a few times. V gene TRBV7-3 combines with J gene TRBJ2-3; no reliable D call. The germline V and J ends were trimmed by 4 bases and 4 bases, with 9 bases remaining between them. This CDR3 is built from 13 residues. In germline, CDR1 is SGHTA, CDR2 FQGTGA. CDR3 sequence: CASSSAQADTQYF. The DNA of the CDR3 is TGTGCCAGCAGCTCTGCACAAGCAGATACGCAGTATTTT.

The chain has TRBV5-4 and TRBJ2-2, with 7 bases aligning to TRBD1. V gave up 1 base and J gave up 0 bases; unmatched junction bases: 3. Germline V gene lookup returns CDR1 SGHNT and CDR2 YYREEE (reference sequence). This CDR3 comprises 16 residues. CDR3 nucleotide sequence: TGTGCCAGCAGCTTGTCCGGGACAGCGAACACCGGGGAGCTGTTTTTT. This sequence encodes CASSLSGTANTGELFF.

The genes are TRBV19 and TRBJ2-1, with 12 bases fitting TRBD2. Trimming cost V 1 base and J 0 bases; bases outside gene matches: 7. Germline loops: CDR1 LNHDA, CDR2 SQIVND (reference sequence). This CDR3 has 19 amino acids. This CDR3 is CASSIGLAGGIFSYNEQFF. The CDR3, as DNA: TGTGCCAGTAGTATAGGGCTAGCGGGAGGGATCTTCTCCTACAATGAGCAGTTCTTC.

This chain uses TRBV6-5 with TRBJ1-2; D unresolved. V lost 0 bases to trimming and J lost 8 bases, with 16 bases between them. The germline V gene encodes CDR1 MNHEY and CDR2 SVGAGI. This CDR3 contains 15 residues. In DNA form, the CDR3 reads TGTGCCAGCAGTTACTCTCGGCAGGTTGAACAAGGCTACACCTTC. Translated: CASSYSRQVEQGYTF.

This clone has a handful of counts. The chain couples TRBV29-1 to TRBJ1-2, with TRBD1 as a possible D gene (5 bases). This CDR3 has 13 amino acids. Germline V gene lookup returns CDR1 SQVTM and CDR2 ANQGSEA. V was clipped by 5 bases and J by 3 bases, with 13 bases between them. The CDR3 is CSVRRAEDYGYTF. CDR3 coding DNA: TGCAGCGTTCGCAGGGCCGAAGACTATGGCTACACCTTC.

CDR3 in amino acids: CASTWTGSYNEQFF. CDR3 nucleotide sequence: TGTGCCAGCACCTGGACAGGGAGCTACAATGAGCAGTTCTTC. The V gene is TRBV28, the J gene TRBJ2-1, with 8 bases lining up with TRBD1. This CDR3 has 14 amino acids. Losses at the gene ends were 7 bases for V and 3 bases for J; bases not matched to a gene: 5. Germline V gene lookup returns CDR1 MDHEN and CDR2 SYDVKM. Filled out from reference TRBV28 and TRBJ2-1, the complete variable domain reads DVKVTQSSRYLVKRTGEKVFLECVQDMDHENMFWYRQDPGLGLRLIYFSYDVKMKEKGDIPEGYSVSREKKERFSLILESASTNQTSMYLCASTWTGSYNEQFFGPGTRLTVL.

The DNA for the CDR3 is TGTGCCAGCACAACAGATACGCAGTATTTT. As protein: CASTTDTQYF. The V gene is TRBV9, the J gene TRBJ2-3, with D unclear. The V and J ends lost 6 bases and 3 bases respectively, with 2 bases between them. This CDR3 comprises 10 residues. Germline CDR1 and CDR2: SGDLS and YYNGEE.

The chain combines TRBV15 with TRBJ2-5; perhaps TRBD1 as D (5 bases). Germline lookup yields CDR1 LNHNV and CDR2 YYDKDF (reference sequence). Trimming took 0 bases from V and 0 from J, leaving 11 bases between them. The CDR3 totals 16 residues. The DNA for the CDR3 is TGTGCCACCAGCAGAGATGGATTGACAGACCAAGAGACCCAGTACTTC. This sequence encodes CATSRDGLTDQETQYF.

The rearrangement links TRBV6-5 to TRBJ1-1; D unclear. The CDR3 runs to 14 residues. Per germline, CDR1 MNHEY and CDR2 SVGAGI. Trimming pared 7 bases from V and 2 bases from J, leaving 14 bases between. The CDR3 spells CASTPGIENTEAFF. The CDR3 DNA reads TGTGCCAGCACTCCCGGGATTGAAAACACTGAAGCTTTCTTT.

The chain links TRBV7-9 to TRBJ2-3; 8 nucleotides align to TRBD2. Germline CDR1 SEHNR, CDR2 FQNEAQ (reference sequence). V lost 3 bases to trimming and J lost 4 bases; unmatched junction nucleotides: 12. This CDR3 is built from 17 residues. CDR3 sequence reads: CASSLGARAGVADTQYF. The DNA for the CDR3 is TGTGCCAGCAGCTTGGGGGCCAGAGCGGGAGTTGCAGATACGCAGTATTTT.

This chain uses TRBV5-6 with TRBJ1-1; D is ambiguous. CDR1 is SGHDT and CDR2 is YYEEEE in the germline V gene. This CDR3 has 12 residues. Trimming pared 4 bases from V and 7 bases from J, leaving 11 bases between. The CDR3 protein is CASSQNSFEAFF. The CDR3 bases are TGTGCCAGCAGCCAAAACAGCTTTGAAGCTTTCTTT.

In this sample, this clone turned up a few times. V gene TRBV6-1 combines with J gene TRBJ2-3; TRBD2 agrees at 7 bases. J gave up 4 bases and V 2 bases, and 6 bases lay outside the gene matches. CDR3 length: 15 amino acids. Germline V gene sequence: CDR1 MNHNS, CDR2 SASEGT. The CDR3 sequence is CASSERLAGPDTQYF. As DNA, the CDR3 is TGTGCCAGCAGTGAACGACTAGCCGGTCCAGATACGCAGTATTTT.